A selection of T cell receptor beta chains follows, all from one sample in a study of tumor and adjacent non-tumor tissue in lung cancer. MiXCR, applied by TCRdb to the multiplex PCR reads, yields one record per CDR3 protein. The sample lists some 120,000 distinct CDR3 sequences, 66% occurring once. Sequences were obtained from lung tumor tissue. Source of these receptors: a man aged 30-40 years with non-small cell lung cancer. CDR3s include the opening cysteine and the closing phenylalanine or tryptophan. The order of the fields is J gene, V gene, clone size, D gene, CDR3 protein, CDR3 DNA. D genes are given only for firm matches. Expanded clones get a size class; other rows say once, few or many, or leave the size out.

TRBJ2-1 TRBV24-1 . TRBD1 CAISEPGQGAQFF TGTGCCATAAGTGAACCCGGACAGGGAGCTCAGTTCTTC
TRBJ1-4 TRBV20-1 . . CSARGGRGWEKLFF TGCAGTGCTAGAGGGGGCAGAGGCTGGGAAAAACTGTTTTTT
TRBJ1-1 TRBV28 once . CASSLGAALTEAFF TGTGCCAGCAGTTTAGGGGCGGCTTTGACTGAAGCTTTCTTT
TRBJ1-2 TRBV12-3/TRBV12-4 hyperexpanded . CASSVGTGYTF TGTGCCAGCAGTGTAGGGACTGGCTACACCTTC
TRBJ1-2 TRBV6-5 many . CASNRGGGDYGYTF TGTGCCAGCAATCGCGGGGGTGGGGACTATGGCTACACCTTC
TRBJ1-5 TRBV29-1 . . CSVRTRGYGQPQHF TGTAGCGTTAGGACACGGGGATACGGACAGCCCCAGCATTTT
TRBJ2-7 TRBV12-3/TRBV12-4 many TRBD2 CASSSRSGRQYEQYF TGTGCCAGCAGTTCCAGGAGCGGGAGGCAATACGAGCAGTACTTC
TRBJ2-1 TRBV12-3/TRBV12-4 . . CASNRQGAANERFF TGTGCCAGTAACAGGCAGGGAGCAGCCAATGAGCGGTTCTTC
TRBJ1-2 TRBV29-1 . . CSIARTSEGYTF TGCAGCATCGCCCGGACAAGCGAAGGCTACACTTTC
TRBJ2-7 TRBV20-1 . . CSARSAGGANEQYF TGCAGTGCTAGATCAGCCGGGGGAGCAAACGAGCAGTACTTC
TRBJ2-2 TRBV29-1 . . CSVVRATGKMFF TGCAGCGTTGTCAGGGCCACCGGGAAGATGTTTTTT
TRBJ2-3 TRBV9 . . CASSDDQNDTDTQYF TGTGCCAGCAGCGACGACCAGAACGACACAGATACGCAGTATTTT
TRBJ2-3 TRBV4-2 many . CASRSLVSDTQYF TGTGCCAGCAGGTCACTAGTCTCAGATACGCAGTATTTT
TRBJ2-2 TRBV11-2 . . CASRDSVGRAGGELFF TGTGCCAGCAGGGACTCAGTAGGGCGGGCCGGCGGGGAGCTGTTTTTT
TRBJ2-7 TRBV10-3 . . CAIRSETESYGQYF TGTGCCATTAGATCCGAGACTGAGTCCTACGGGCAGTACTTC
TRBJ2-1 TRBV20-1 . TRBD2 CSARDGLARENNEQLF TGCAGTGCTAGAGATGGGCTAGCGCGGGAGAACAATGAGCAGCTCTTC
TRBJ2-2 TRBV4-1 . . CASSQVPPPQSHSNTGELFF TGCGCCAGCAGCCAAGTTCCCCCCCCGCAGTCCCACTCGAACACCGGGGAGCTGTTTTTT
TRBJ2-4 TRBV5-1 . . CASSPEAGNIQYF TGCGCCAGCAGCCCAGAAGCGGGAAACATTCAGTACTTC
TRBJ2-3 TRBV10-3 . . CAIRIDRGGHDTQYF TGTGCCATCAGGATTGACAGGGGAGGGCACGATACGCAGTATTTT
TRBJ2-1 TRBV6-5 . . CASRKQGYANDQFF TGTGCCAGCAGAAAACAGGGATATGCGAATGATCAGTTCTTC
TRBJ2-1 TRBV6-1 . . CASSELARSYNEQFF TGTGCCAGCAGTGAACTAGCGCGATCCTACAATGAGCAGTTCTTC
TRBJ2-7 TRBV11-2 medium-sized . CASSPEAYSYEQYF TGTGCCAGCAGCCCTGAGGCTTACTCCTACGAGCAGTACTTC
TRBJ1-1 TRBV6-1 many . CSRDIMNTEAFF TGTTCCCGGGACATTATGAACACTGAAGCTTTCTTT
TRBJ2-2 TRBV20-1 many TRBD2 CSAQRGHVVFF TGCAGTGCCCAGCGGGGGCATGTGGTGTTTTTT
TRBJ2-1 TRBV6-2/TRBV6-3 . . CASSYQSYCNEQFF TGTGCCAGCAGTTACCAAAGCTACTGCAATGAGCAGTTCTTC
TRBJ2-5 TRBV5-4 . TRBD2 CASSLGFAGGIQGTQYF TGTGCCAGCAGTTTGGGGTTCGCGGGGGGCATCCAAGGGACCCAGTACTTC
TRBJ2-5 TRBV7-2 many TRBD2 CASRRTSGGPETQYF TGTGCCAGCAGACGGACTAGCGGGGGGCCGGAGACCCAGTACTTC
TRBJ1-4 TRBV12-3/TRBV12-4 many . CASSTPGRINEKLFF TGTGCCAGCAGCACTCCGGGACGGATTAATGAAAAACTGTTTTTT
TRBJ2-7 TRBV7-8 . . CANSPGPGAGTLSYEQYF TGTGCCAACAGCCCAGGACCCGGAGCCGGGACTTTATCCTACGAGCAGTACTTC
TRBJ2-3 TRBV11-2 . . CASSLGAGTSTDMQYF TGTGCCAGCAGCTTAGGAGCGGGTACTAGCACAGATATGCAGTATTTT
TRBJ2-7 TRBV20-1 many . CSAAKTGTYEQYF TGCAGTGCCGCGAAGACAGGAACCTACGAGCAGTACTTC
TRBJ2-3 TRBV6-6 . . CASNYSKGGGTDTQYF TGTGCCAGCAATTACTCGAAGGGCGGGGGCACAGATACGCAGTATTTT
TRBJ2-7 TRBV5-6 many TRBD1 CASSLSLGQATYEQYF TGTGCCAGCAGCTTGTCATTGGGACAGGCTACCTACGAGCAGTACTTC
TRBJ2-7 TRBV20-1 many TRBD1 CSARGTVPGQGTYEQYF TGCAGTGCTCGAGGGACGGTCCCGGGACAGGGCACCTACGAGCAGTACTTC
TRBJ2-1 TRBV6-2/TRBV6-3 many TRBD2 CASTLPGLNHDEQFF TGTGCCAGCACCCTTCCGGGACTAAACCACGATGAGCAGTTCTTC
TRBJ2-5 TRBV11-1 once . CASTPGAGAFTFQETQYF TGTGCCAGCACCCCGGGGGCAGGGGCCTTCACCTTCCAAGAGACCCAGTACTTC
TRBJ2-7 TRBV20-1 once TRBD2 CSAIPHASGISYEQYF TGCAGTGCTATACCGCACGCTAGCGGCATTTCCTACGAGCAGTACTTC
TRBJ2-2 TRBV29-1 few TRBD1 CSARGGPDTWELFF TGCAGCGCAAGAGGGGGCCCAGACACCTGGGAGCTGTTTTTT
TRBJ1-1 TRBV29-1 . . CSGKEAVRTEAFF TGCAGCGGCAAGGAAGCGGTGAGGACTGAAGCTTTCTTT
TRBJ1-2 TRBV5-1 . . CASSLGQEGYGYTF TGCGCCAGCAGCTTGGGACAGGAGGGCTATGGCTACACCTTC
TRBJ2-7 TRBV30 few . CAWSPPPAYEQYF TGTGCCTGGAGTCCCCCCCCAGCCTACGAGCAGTACTTC